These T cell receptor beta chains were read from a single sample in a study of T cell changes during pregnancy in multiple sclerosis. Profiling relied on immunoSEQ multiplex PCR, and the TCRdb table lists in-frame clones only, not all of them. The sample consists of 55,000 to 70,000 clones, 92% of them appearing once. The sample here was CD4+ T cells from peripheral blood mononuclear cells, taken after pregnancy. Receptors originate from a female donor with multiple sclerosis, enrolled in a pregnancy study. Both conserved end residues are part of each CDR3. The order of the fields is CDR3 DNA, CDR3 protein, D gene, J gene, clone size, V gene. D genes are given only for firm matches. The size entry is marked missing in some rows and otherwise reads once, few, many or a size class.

DNA: TGTGCCAGCAGCTTTTCGGGGGTGGGAGGGGCCAACGTCCTGACTTTC; CDR3: CASSFSGVGGANVLTF; D: NA; J: TRBJ2-6; size: once; V: TRBV7-8
DNA: TGTGCCACCAGCAGGCGGATTAGCGTCACAGATACGCAGTATTTT; CDR3: CATSRRISVTDTQYF; D: NA; J: TRBJ2-3; size: NA; V: TRBV15
DNA: TGTGCCAGCAGGCCTACAGGGGTATTATATGGCTACACCTTC; CDR3: CASRPTGVLYGYTF; D: TRBD1; J: TRBJ1-2; size: NA; V: TRBV6-1
DNA: TGTGCCAGCAGTGCGGTGACAGGGGGTGGCACTGAAGCTTTCTTT; CDR3: CASSAVTGGGTEAFF; D: TRBD1; J: TRBJ1-1; size: once; V: TRBV6-1
DNA: TGCGCCAGCAGCTTAAATCCGGGACAGCCGGCAGATACGCAGTATTTT; CDR3: CASSLNPGQPADTQYF; D: TRBD1; J: TRBJ2-3; size: NA; V: TRBV5-1
DNA: TGCGCCAGCAGCTTTAATGTACTAGCGGGAGTGGAGCAGTACTTC; CDR3: CASSFNVLAGVEQYF; D: TRBD2; J: TRBJ2-7; size: NA; V: TRBV5-1
DNA: TGTGCCAGCAGTGAAAGCGGCGGGACAGCCTACGAGCAGTACTTC; CDR3: CASSESGGTAYEQYF; D: NA; J: TRBJ2-7; size: NA; V: TRBV2
DNA: TGCGCCAGCACCCCACTAGCGGGAGGGCCTAATGAGCAGTTCTTC; CDR3: CASTPLAGGPNEQFF; D: TRBD2; J: TRBJ2-1; size: once; V: TRBV5-1
DNA: TGTGCCAGCAGGCCACTTGACAGGGAGCAGTACTTC; CDR3: CASRPLDREQYF; D: TRBD1; J: TRBJ2-5; size: NA; V: TRBV7-8
DNA: TGCGCCAGCAGCCAAGTACCGGGACAGGGGTACACTGAAGCTTTCTTT; CDR3: CASSQVPGQGYTEAFF; D: TRBD1; J: TRBJ1-1; size: NA; V: TRBV4-1
DNA: TGTGCCAGCAGTGAGACTAGCGGGGGGGAGACAGATACGCAGTATTTT; CDR3: CASSETSGGETDTQYF; D: TRBD2; J: TRBJ2-3; size: NA; V: TRBV9
DNA: TGTGCCAGCAGTTCCTTACTAGCGGGAGTTTACGAGCAGTACTTC; CDR3: CASSSLLAGVYEQYF; D: TRBD2; J: TRBJ2-7; size: NA; V: TRBV6-6
DNA: TGTGCCAGCAGTTTGGGAGCGGGGGGGGCCACAGATACGCAGTATTTT; CDR3: CASSLGAGGATDTQYF; D: TRBD2; J: TRBJ2-3; size: NA; V: TRBV27
DNA: TGTGCCAGCTCACCATACGCAGGGGGCGAACAGCCCCAGCATTTT; CDR3: CASSPYAGGEQPQHF; D: TRBD1; J: TRBJ1-5; size: NA; V: TRBV18
DNA: TGTGCCAGCAGCGTAGCTCCCGACGGGAGGGGGGGCAAAAACATTCAGTACTTC; CDR3: CASSVAPDGRGGKNIQYF; D: TRBD2; J: TRBJ2-4; size: NA; V: TRBV9
DNA: TGTGCCAGTAGTTCGGGGAATGGCTACACCTTC; CDR3: CASSSGNGYTF; D: NA; J: TRBJ1-2; size: NA; V: TRBV19
DNA: TGTGCCAGCAGCTTAGATCTTTGGCGCTACACCTTC; CDR3: CASSLDLWRYTF; D: NA; J: TRBJ1-2; size: NA; V: TRBV7-9
DNA: TGTGCCTGGAGTGAAGGACAGGCCTACGAGCAGTACTTC; CDR3: CAWSEGQAYEQYF; D: TRBD1; J: TRBJ2-7; size: NA; V: TRBV30